The TCR beta chain described here comes from a study of blood T cell repertoires in COVID-19. Using immunoSEQ multiplex PCR, the repertoire was profiled, and TCRdb retains in-frame clones only, with some absent. Here the sample spans roughly 80,000 clones, around four fifths being singletons. This CDR3 has 13 amino acids. V lost 7 bases to trimming and J lost 1 base, with 10 bases between them. Germline CDR1 and CDR2: SNHLY and FYNNEI. This chain links TRBV2 with TRBJ1-2; D not resolved. The specimen sequenced was peripheral blood. The TCR was taken from a human donor in a cohort sampled during active COVID-19. The CDR3 loop is CASKEGVNYGYTF. CDR3 in DNA: TGTGCCAGCAAAGAGGGAGTTAACTATGGCTACACCTTC.